Listed below are T cell receptor beta chains from one sample, sequenced in a study of blood T cell repertoires in COVID-19. Method: immunoSEQ multiplex PCR; TCRdb's copy keeps in-frame clones and lacks some. The table lists approximately 150,000 clones, roughly 86% of them singletons. Sequenced input: peripheral blood. These receptors all stem from a woman in her forties or fifties with acute or convalescent COVID-19. The CDR3 runs from the conserved cysteine through the conserved F or W. Each record gives: J gene, clone size, V gene, D gene, CDR3 DNA, CDR3 protein. A D gene is named only where the DNA matches it firmly. Size is omitted from some rows. Given values are once, few, many or a class for expanded clones.

TRBJ2-7 . TRBV27 TRBD1 TGTGCCAGCAGTTTATATACAGGGGGTGGTTACGAGCAGTACTTC CASSLYTGGGYEQYF
TRBJ2-7 . TRBV5-4 . TGTGCCAGCAGCTGGGGGGACAGCTCCTACGAGCAGTACTTC CASSWGDSSYEQYF
TRBJ1-2 . TRBV30 TRBD1 TGTGCCTGGAGTGCCTCCGACAGGGGACATGGCTACACCTTC CAWSASDRGHGYTF
TRBJ1-2 . TRBV6-5 . TGTGCCAGCAGTTATCAGGGTGGCTACACCTTC CASSYQGGYTF
TRBJ1-5 once TRBV12-3/TRBV12-4 . TGTGCCAGCAGTTTTTCGTATCAGCCCCAGCATTTT CASSFSYQPQHF
TRBJ2-2 . TRBV30 . TGTGCCTGGAGTCCTGGGGACTCCTACACCGGGGAGCTGTTTTTT CAWSPGDSYTGELFF
TRBJ1-5 . TRBV7-3 . TGTGCCAGCAGCTTAACAGCGGATAGCAATCAGCCCCAGCATTTT CASSLTADSNQPQHF
TRBJ1-3 . TRBV5-4 . TGTGCCAGCAGCTTGGGGGGAGGGCCGGAAGGAAACACCATATATTTT CASSLGGGPEGNTIYF
TRBJ2-1 . TRBV9 TRBD2 TGTGCCAGCAGCGCCGGGACTAGCTACAATGAGCAGTTCTTC CASSAGTSYNEQFF
TRBJ2-2 . TRBV19 TRBD1 TGTGCCAGTAGTTCATACCCCGGGACAGGGGTTTACACCGGGGAGCTGTTTTTT CASSSYPGTGVYTGELFF
TRBJ1-3 . TRBV19 . TGTGCCAGTACCTATCCGGGGTCCCAAAACACCATATATTTT CASTYPGSQNTIYF
TRBJ1-1 . TRBV5-4 . TGTGCCAGCAGCTTGGACCCTTCGGACACTGAAGCTTTCTTT CASSLDPSDTEAFF
TRBJ1-2 once TRBV19 . TGTGCCAGTAGTATTTTGGGGTTCGGGATCGATGGCTACACCTTC CASSILGFGIDGYTF
TRBJ1-2 . TRBV3-1/TRBV3-2 . TGTGCCAGCAGCCAAGGCCCCCGGACAGTGACTGGCTACACCTTC CASSQGPRTVTGYTF
TRBJ1-1 . TRBV19 . TGTGCCAGTAGTATGGGGGGAGAGGGGAACACTGAAGCTTTCTTT CASSMGGEGNTEAFF
TRBJ2-1 . TRBV19 TRBD2 TGTGCCAGTAGTTGGCTAGCGGGGGACAATGAGCAGTTCTTC CASSWLAGDNEQFF
TRBJ2-7 . TRBV7-9 . TGTGCCAGCAGCCTCTTACCAGGACAGAACCACTACGAGCAGTACTTC CASSLLPGQNHYEQYF
TRBJ1-1 . TRBV19 . TGTGCCAGTAGGGGCCCAAGGGAGACTGAAGCTTTCTTT CASRGPRETEAFF
TRBJ2-7 . TRBV5-4 . TGTGCCAGCAGCTTGGCTAGCAGCTACGAGCAGTACTTC CASSLASSYEQYF
TRBJ2-1 . TRBV10-3 . TGTGCCATTTCAGGCCTGGGTGTCGATGAGCAGTTCTTC CAISGLGVDEQFF
TRBJ1-4 . TRBV20-1 . TGCAGTGCGAACCAAGCGGAAAAACTGTTTTTT CSANQAEKLFF
TRBJ1-5 . TRBV10-3 TRBD1 TGTGCCATCAGTGAGTCCGTTGCAGGGGGCAGCCAGCCCCAGCATTTT CAISESVAGGSQPQHF
TRBJ2-1 . TRBV6-5 TRBD1 TGTGCCAGCTCTAGCCGGGACAGGGGATACAATGAGCAGTTCTTC CASSSRDRGYNEQFF
TRBJ2-1 . TRBV24-1 TRBD2 TGTGCCACCAGGGCCCCAGACCTCTGGACTAGCGGGCCCCGCAATGAGCAGTTCTTC CATRAPDLWTSGPRNEQFF
TRBJ2-3 . TRBV3-1/TRBV3-2 . TGTGCCAGCAGCCAAGATCCGGCGGGCGGGCCTAGCACAGATACGCAGTATTTT CASSQDPAGGPSTDTQYF
TRBJ1-2 . TRBV5-5 . TGTGCCAGCAGCCACCCCCCCCTGAGCACCTATGGCTACACCTTC CASSHPPLSTYGYTF
TRBJ1-6 . TRBV9 TRBD1 TGTGCCAGCAGCGGGAAATCGGACAGGTTTAATTCACCCCTCCACTTT CASSGKSDRFNSPLHF
TRBJ2-1 . TRBV19 TRBD1 TGTGCCATGGGACAGCCCAATGAGCAGTTCTTC CAMGQPNEQFF
TRBJ2-4 . TRBV4-2 TRBD2 TGTGCCAGCAGCCAATTTATGAATCAGCGGGGGAAAAACATTCAGTACTTC CASSQFMNQRGKNIQYF
TRBJ1-6 . TRBV7-6 . TGTGCCAGCAGTCTTGGACAGAATTATAATTCACCCCTCCACTTT CASSLGQNYNSPLHF
TRBJ2-4 once TRBV2 . TGTGCCAGCAGTGATGACAGAGCCTCCAAAAACATTCAGTACTTC CASSDDRASKNIQYF
TRBJ2-7 . TRBV27 TRBD2 TGTGCCAGCAGTTCCGGGACTAGCGGCGAGCAGTACTTC CASSSGTSGEQYF
TRBJ2-7 . TRBV6-6 . TGTGCCAGCAGTCCCAGCGTCTACGAGCAGTACTTC CASSPSVYEQYF
TRBJ2-1 . TRBV18 . TGTGCCAGCTCACGAGGGAACACTCCCATCAATGAGCAGTTCTTC CASSRGNTPINEQFF
TRBJ1-6 few TRBV30 . TGTGCCTGGAACAGGGAGGGTTCACCCCTCCACTTT CAWNREGSPLHF
TRBJ1-1 . TRBV5-5 . TGTGCCAGCAGTGCCCCAGGCCCCACTGAAGCTTTCTTT CASSAPGPTEAFF
TRBJ2-1 . TRBV7-8 . TGTGCCAGCAGCCTCCGTCTCTCACTTTACAATGAGCAGTTCTTC CASSLRLSLYNEQFF
TRBJ2-1 . TRBV27 TRBD2 TGTGCCAGCAGTTCCCCCGGCGGGGGGGCCTACAATGAGCAGTTCTTC CASSSPGGGAYNEQFF
TRBJ2-7 . TRBV29-1 . TGCAGCGTTGGGAGGGGGGGCTCCTACGAGCAGTACTTC CSVGRGGSYEQYF
TRBJ2-1 . TRBV19 . TGTGCCAGTAGTTTCCCTGGGCGGGGTGACTACAATGAGCAGTTCTTC CASSFPGRGDYNEQFF
TRBJ1-2 once TRBV3-1/TRBV3-2 . TGTGCCAGCAGCCAAGACCAGGGTTTTGGCTACACCTTC CASSQDQGFGYTF
TRBJ2-1 . TRBV5-1 TRBD2 TGCGCCAGCAGCTTGGCGACTAGCGGGGGCCCCGGGGACAATGAGCAGTTCTTC CASSLATSGGPGDNEQFF
TRBJ2-7 . TRBV11-2 . TGTGCCAGCAGCTTGACCGACAGGTCCTACGAGCAGTACTTC CASSLTDRSYEQYF
TRBJ2-2 . TRBV9 TRBD1 TGTGCCAGCAGCATCTTAGGACAGGCGAATTCGAACACCGGGGAGCTGTTTTTT CASSILGQANSNTGELFF
TRBJ2-7 . TRBV9 TRBD1 TGTGCCAGCAGCTCGTCCAGGGGGCCGTACGAGCAGTACTTC CASSSSRGPYEQYF
TRBJ1-2 . TRBV24-1 TRBD1 TGTGCCACCAGTGATTACGGACAGGGGGCTAACTATGGCTACACCTTC CATSDYGQGANYGYTF
TRBJ1-1 . TRBV7-9 . TGTGCCAGCAGCGCCCGAAACTACCCCTCCCCAAGAAAGACTGAAGCTTTCTTT CASSARNYPSPRKTEAFF
TRBJ1-5 . TRBV7-8 . TGTGCCAGCAGCTGGGACACATATCAGCCCCAGCATTTT CASSWDTYQPQHF
TRBJ1-1 . TRBV5-1 . TGCGCCAGCAGTTGGGGAGTAGGCTCGAACACTGAAGCTTTCTTT CASSWGVGSNTEAFF
TRBJ2-4 . TRBV2 TRBD1 TGTGCCAGCAGGGGGTATACGCGGACAGGGGCCAACATTCAGTACTTC CASRGYTRTGANIQYF
TRBJ2-5 once TRBV5-4 TRBD1 TGTGCCAGCAGCACTGGACAGGGGTCGTGGCAAGAGACCCAGTACTTC CASSTGQGSWQETQYF
TRBJ2-7 . TRBV5-6 TRBD1 TGTGCCAGCAGCTTCATGGACAGGTTCTACGAGCAGTACTTC CASSFMDRFYEQYF
TRBJ2-2 . TRBV2 TRBD1 TGTGCCAGCAGATTACCCGGACAGGGGGCATACACCGGGGAGCTGTTTTTT CASRLPGQGAYTGELFF
TRBJ2-6 . TRBV6-5 . TGTGCCAGCAATCGAGTCTACGGGGCCAACGTCCTGACTTTC CASNRVYGANVLTF
TRBJ1-3 once TRBV19 TRBD1 TGTGCCAGTAGTCCGGGACAGTCTGGAAACACCATATATTTT CASSPGQSGNTIYF
TRBJ2-3 . TRBV23-1 . TGCGCCAGCAGTCAATCGGAAGGGGGAGATACGCAGTATTTT CASSQSEGGDTQYF
TRBJ2-3 . TRBV11-2 . TGTGCCAGCAGCTTAAGTCAGGGGCGGACAGATACGCAGTATTTT CASSLSQGRTDTQYF
TRBJ2-1 . TRBV23-1 TRBD1 TGCGCCAGCAGTCAAGACAGGGCTCACCGGATCTTC CASSQDRAHRIF
TRBJ2-1 . TRBV13 . TGTGCCAGCAGCTTAGGGAGAGATGAGCAGTTCTTC CASSLGRDEQFF